What follows is one T cell receptor (beta chain) and its context. It has no known antigen specificity. Base quality data are lacking; no much larger clone is found one base away. This specimen comes from a study of Ad26.COV2.S vaccination and SARS-CoV-2 variants (dated by TCRdb to the early 2020s). Concerning the study at large: Donors in the vaccine arm were drawn from COV1001, a multicentre, randomized, double-blind, placebo-controlled phase I-IIa trial testing Ad26.COV2.S in healthy adults. Ad26.COV2.S was administered intramuscularly at 5 x 10^10 or 1 x 10^11 viral particles, either as a single shot or as two shots given 56 days apart. Sequencing of the TCRbeta repertoire served to evaluate the specificity and breadth of SARS-CoV-2-reactive T cell receptors following Ad26.COV2.S vaccination. A total of roughly 32 samples were included in the TCR-sequenced set, comprising approximately 20 Ad26.COV2.S vaccine recipients, 5 placebo recipients and 8 SARS-CoV-2 convalescent individuals. Participants in the trial were split at random into five groups of five each, receiving low-dose or high-dose Ad26.COV2.S once or twice, or else placebo on both occasions. Investigators remained blinded to trial group allocation during experiments and outcome assessment.

The immunoSEQ Assay was the method used to sequence TCRbeta CDR3 regions. After extraction, genomic DNA underwent amplification by bias-controlled multiplex PCR, followed by high-throughput sequencing. The paper's processing steps were these. To quantify the absolute abundance of every unique TCRbeta CDR3 region, sequences were collapsed and filtered. T cell fraction was estimated by normalizing TCRbeta template counts to usable DNA, which was measured by amplifying reference genes present in all nucleated cells. Repertoire TCRs were annotated as SARS-CoV-2-specific by exact matching of V gene, CDR3 amino acid sequence and J gene to a known reactive TCR set. The reference SARS-CoV-2 TCR set came from MIRA and was filtered for enrichment in COVID-19-positive ImmuneCODE repertoires, removing public or cross-reactive TCRs. Using the MIRA antigens, annotated TCRs were further analysed by specific ORF or by position within an ORF. Depth was the summed frequency of annotated unique rearrangements, while breadth was defined as annotated unique rearrangements over total unique productive rearrangements. Two-sided Wilcoxon rank-sum tests were used to compare TCR breadth between groups. Sourced from immuneACCESS, this table was stored by TCRdb with only in-frame sequences that have V and J called. A share of the clones is absent; for the studies checked, an unresolved V gene accounts for under half, and the remainder has no known explanation. V and J calls plus clone size are reproduced from that table; the DNA served to infer D and trimming. The sample table records about 350,000 clones; roughly nine tenths of these occur just once. The biggest ten clones account for around 6.4% of the sample.

The paper's findings and limits, for the study overall: The study lacked the statistical power to compare responses across vaccine doses or regimens. Substantial breadth of spike-specific CD8+ and CD4+ T cell responses was reported after vaccination. It was noted by the authors that total T cell responses may have been underestimated by the TCR breadth and depth analyses. Spike-specific TCR breadth was higher in Ad26.COV2.S recipients than in placebo recipients (P = 0.0014). Non-spike TCR breadth was comparable between vaccine and placebo recipients, consistent with the vaccine containing only spike.

The germline V gene sets CDR1 to SGHTA and CDR2 to FQGNSA. The CDR3 goes from the cysteine to the phenylalanine over 12 residues. The CDR3 DNA has 36 bases and is translated from base 1. Cut back by 1 base and 5 bases, the V and J ends lie 5 bases apart. In light of the paper, this sample's treatment or condition label describes: roughly 20 received Ad26.COV2.S at low or high dose, single or two shots; 5 received placebo; per-sample allocation not given. For vaccine and placebo recipients, repertoires were sequenced using samples collected on day 63 after the first injection. Cohort 1b enrolled roughly 25 adults aged 18-55 years at a single site in Boston, USA, between 29 July and 7 August 2020. Ad26.COV2.S was a replication-incompetent adenovirus type 26 vector that expressed a prefusion-stabilized SARS-CoV-2 spike protein derived from the original Wuhan strain.

Sequencing used peripheral blood, obtained in a trial of Ad26.COV2.S vaccine versus placebo. The source of this sequence is a person between 18 and 65 years old who received the Ad26.COV2.S COVID-19 vaccine or a placebo. Rearrangement joined TRBV7-2 to TRBJ1-1, with no confidently assigned D gene. The CDR3 protein: CASSLGRTEAFF. The bases are TGTGCCAGCAGCTTAGGGAGAACTGAAGCTTTCTTT.